Listed here are 30 T cell receptor beta chains from one sample, sequenced in a study of blood T cells in healthy people across ages. Through a sample-barcoded 5' primer and a J-beta primer mix, a second PCR was run for about 6 to 11 cycles. TCRdb re-analysed the 5' RACE reads in MiXCR, keeping a single row per CDR3 protein. The data show about 1.8 million distinct CDR3 sequences, less than 50% seen once. The sequencing sample was made of blood. All receptors derive from a woman in her thirties or forties in good health.

As for this clonotype: A single base separates this from a much larger clone, so it may be a read error. This chain's CDR3 is CSAGDGDRGETQYF. The CDR3, as DNA: TGCAGTGCTGGAGATGGCGACAGGGGAGAGACCCAGTACTTC. V and J are TRBV20-1 and TRBJ2-5, with 8 bases identical to TRBD1. The CDR3 is 14 amino acids. CDR1 and CDR2 (germline): DFQATT, SNEGSKA (reference sequence).

This clonotype has more than one count but fewer than ten. The CDR3 sequence is CASSLDLTGQETQYF. The CDR3 bases are TGTGCCAGCAGCTTAGATCTGACGGGCCAAGAGACCCAGTACTTC. The chain employs TRBV11-2 and TRBJ2-5; unclear D gene. V was pared by 0 bases and J by 1 base, with 9 bases between. The CDR3 contains 15 residues. The V gene's germline CDR1 is SGHAT and CDR2 FQNNGV.

CDR3 loop: CASSLQDRGGNEQFF. In DNA form, the CDR3 reads TGTGCCAGCAGCTTGCAAGACAGGGGAGGCAATGAGCAGTTCTTC. The chain uses TRBV7-2 and TRBJ2-1; 8 bases align to TRBD1. The germline gives CDR1 SGHTA, CDR2 FQGNSA. V lost 3 bases and J lost 6; bases outside the gene matches: 7. The CDR3 is 15 residues long.

The chain recombines TRBV20-1 with TRBJ2-5; 8 bases fit TRBD1. This CDR3 spans 15 amino acids. V was clipped by 5 bases and J by 1 base; unmatched bases: 9. CDR1 and CDR2 from the germline V gene are DFQATT and SNEGSKA (reference sequence). The CDR3 DNA is TGCAGTGCTCTCCCAGGGGGCAGTAGCCAAGAGACCCAGTACTTC. Its protein is CSALPGGSSQETQYF.

V and J are TRBV7-2 and TRBJ2-5; tentatively, D is TRBD1 or TRBD2 (7 bases each). The CDR3 loop spans 17 amino acids. Germline V gene data show CDR1 as SGHTA and CDR2 as FQGNSA. V was clipped by 0 bases and J by 0 bases, with 14 bases between them. As DNA, the CDR3 is TGTGCCAGCAGCTTAGCTATGCAGGGGGGGTACCAAGAGACCCAGTACTTC. Translating it yields CASSLAMQGGYQETQYF.

This clonotype has more than one count but fewer than ten. The chain recombines TRBV29-1 with TRBJ2-1, with D perhaps TRBD1 or TRBD2 (6 bases each). Germline V gene sequence: CDR1 SQVTM, CDR2 ANQGSEA. V was pared by 7 bases and J by 6 bases, with 16 bases between. The CDR3 is 13 amino acids. CDR3 sequence: CSATTGGLNEQFF. The CDR3 coding sequence is TGCAGCGCGACGACAGGAGGGCTCAATGAGCAGTTCTTC.

This clonotype was seen more than once but under ten times. The V gene is TRBV7-2, the J gene TRBJ2-1; 14 bases match TRBD2. Germline V gene data show CDR1 as SGHTA and CDR2 as FQGNSA. The J segment lost 9 bases and the V segment lost 5 bases, leaving 6 bases of the junction unmatched. The CDR3 spans 15 residues. The CDR3 DNA reads as TGTGCCAGCAGCCAAGGACTAGCGGGGGGTAGTGAGCAGTTCTTC. It yields the protein CASSQGLAGGSEQFF.

This clonotype came up a few times. The chain couples TRBV15 to TRBJ2-4, with D perhaps matching TRBD1 (5 bases). V was trimmed by 7 bases and J by 0 bases, leaving 13 bases between them. The CDR3 length is 15 residues. Germline lookup yields CDR1 LNHNV and CDR2 YYDKDF (reference sequence). The CDR3 DNA is TGTGCCACCACCGAGACAGCGTTAGCCAAAAACATTCAGTACTTC. Encoded protein: CATTETALAKNIQYF.

This chain uses TRBV15 with TRBJ2-7; D gene uncertain. V was shortened by 0 bases and J by 5 bases, with 5 bases between the two germline ends. The CDR3 length is 12 residues. Germline loops: CDR1 LNHNV, CDR2 YYDKDF (reference sequence). The CDR3 DNA reads TGTGCCACCAGCAGAGATGAGGACGAGCAGTACTTC. Amino acids: CATSRDEDEQYF.

The CDR3 loop reads CASSLTRGLDNEQYF. The CDR3 nucleotides read TGTGCCAGCAGCTTGACGCGAGGACTAGACAATGAGCAGTACTTC. V usage is TRBV7-2 and J usage is TRBJ2-7; 7 nucleotides line up with TRBD2. Germline assignment: CDR1 SGHTA and CDR2 FQGNSA. V lost 3 bases and J lost 7; bases outside the gene matches: 12. The CDR3 has 15 residues.

V usage is TRBV18 and J usage is TRBJ2-1; the match to TRBD2 covers 8 bases. With V trimmed by 6 bases and J by 9 bases, 7 bases remained unmatched. This CDR3 has 13 residues. Germline V gene lookup returns CDR1 KGHSH and CDR2 LQKENI. The CDR3 spells CASSDAGGGEQFF. As DNA, the CDR3 is TGTGCCAGCTCCGACGCGGGGGGAGGTGAGCAGTTCTTC. The full variable domain, completed using reference TRBV18 and TRBJ2-1, is NAGVMQNPRHLVRRRGQEARLRCSPMKGHSHVYWYRQLPEEGLKFMVYLQKENIIDESGMPKERFSAEFPKEGPSILRIQQVVRGDSAAYFCASSDAGGGEQFFGPGTRLTVL.

The chain links TRBV20-1 to TRBJ1-6; tentatively, D is TRBD1 (6 bases). V dropped 6 bases and J dropped 10 bases, with 22 bases sitting between them. Germline V gives CDR1 DFQATT, CDR2 SNEGSKA (reference sequence). The CDR3 length is 15 residues. Here the CDR3 reads CSAKIDRPGTSPLHF. The CDR3 DNA follows: TGCAGTGCCAAGATCGACAGGCCGGGAACCTCACCCCTCCACTTT.

The rearrangement links TRBV15 to TRBJ2-1; D tentatively fits TRBD1 or TRBD2 (5 bases each). Looked up from germline, CDR1 is LNHNV and CDR2 is YYDKDF (reference sequence). Trimming stripped 11 bases from V and 9 bases from J, with 23 bases between. This CDR3 comprises 14 residues. The CDR3 DNA reads TGTGCCGCCTCCCGGGACCCGATTGGGTCTGAGCAGTTCTTC. This codes for CAASRDPIGSEQFF.

The rearrangement uses TRBV6-6 and TRBJ1-6; 7 bases fit TRBD1. This CDR3 is built from 14 residues. Germline V gives CDR1 MNHNY, CDR2 SVGAGI (reference sequence). J gave up 9 bases and V 4 bases, and 6 bases lay outside the gene matches. The CDR3 DNA is TGTGCCAGCAGTTTACAGGGGAGCGGTTCACCCCTCCACTTT. This sequence encodes CASSLQGSGSPLHF.

This clonotype appeared a few times. The chain combines TRBV9 with TRBJ2-7; D might be TRBD2 (6 bases). The CDR3 sequence is 12 residues long. V was cut by 3 bases and J by 5 bases, with 9 bases left in between. The germline V gene encodes CDR1 SGDLS and CDR2 YYNGEE. The CDR3 sequence is CASSGDSDEQYF. CDR3 nucleotides: TGTGCCAGCAGCGGGGACTCGGACGAGCAGTACTTC. The full variable domain, in which reference TRBV9 and TRBJ2-7 provide the parts outside the CDR3, is DSGVTQTPKHLITATGQRVTLRCSPRSGDLSVYWYQQSLDQGLQFLIQYYNGEERAKGNILERFSAQQFPDLHSELNLSSLELGDSALYFCASSGDSDEQYFGPGTRLTVT.

This clonotype was seen a few times. This chain joins TRBV12-3 or TRBV12-4 and TRBJ1-2, with 11 bases fitting TRBD1. The CDR3 is 16 amino acids. J lost 0 bases, V lost 7 bases, and 7 bases had no gene match. This CDR3 reads CASTGTGGYPNYGYTF. The CDR3 DNA reads TGTGCCAGCACCGGGACAGGGGGTTATCCTAACTATGGCTACACCTTC.

This clonotype was seen only a few times. This rearrangement joins TRBV5-1 to TRBJ2-7; D unresolved. Per the germline V gene, CDR1 is SGHRS and CDR2 is YFSETQ. V was trimmed by 4 bases and J by 8 bases, leaving 22 bases between them. The CDR3 has 15 residues. CDR3 region: CASSETWTELRKQYF. The CDR3 DNA reads TGCGCCAGCAGCGAGACCTGGACGGAACTCCGAAAGCAGTACTTC.

V usage is TRBV4-1 and J usage is TRBJ1-2, with D maybe TRBD1 (6 bases). The germline V gene encodes CDR1 MGHRA and CDR2 YSYEKL. The CDR3 consists of 15 residues. Trimming shortened V by 0 bases and J by 4 bases, and 12 bases separated the two germline ends. The chain's CDR3 is CASSQDRSGAYGYTF. The CDR3 nucleotides are TGCGCCAGCAGCCAAGATAGGTCGGGGGCCTATGGCTACACCTTC.

This sequence joins TRBV20-1 and TRBJ2-1; D is possibly TRBD1 or TRBD2 (7 bases each). CDR1 DFQATT and CDR2 SNEGSKA come from the germline V gene (reference sequence). Trimming pared 5 bases from V and 0 bases from J, leaving 14 bases between. The CDR3 totals 15 residues. CDR3 region: CSADPRGGSYNEQFF. The CDR3, as DNA: TGCAGTGCTGACCCCAGGGGGGGCTCCTACAATGAGCAGTTCTTC.

The chain links TRBV6-5 to TRBJ1-1; D unresolved. CDR3 length equals 12 residues. V was cut by 7 bases and J by 0 bases, with 6 bases left in between. Germline V gives CDR1 MNHEY, CDR2 SVGAGI. The CDR3 sequence is CASMTVNTEAFF. The DNA of the CDR3 is TGTGCCAGCATGACTGTGAACACTGAAGCTTTCTTT.

The chain recombines TRBV5-1 with TRBJ2-1, with TRBD2 matching over 10 bases. The length of the CDR3 is 16 residues. V lost 3 bases to trimming and J lost 2 bases; unmatched junction nucleotides: 5. Per the germline V gene, CDR1 is SGHRS and CDR2 is YFSETQ. CDR3 sequence reads: CASSSASGGPYNEQFF. In DNA form, the CDR3 reads TGCGCCAGCAGCTCCGCTAGCGGGGGACCCTACAATGAGCAGTTCTTC.

This clonotype was counted between two and nine times. This sequence joins TRBV20-1 and TRBJ2-5, with D hard to call. Trimming pared 3 bases from V and 4 bases from J, leaving 9 bases between. CDR1 is DFQATT and CDR2 is SNEGSKA in the germline V gene (reference sequence). The CDR3 is 12 residues long. The CDR3 spells CSASLVSETQYF. The CDR3 DNA follows: TGCAGTGCTAGCCTAGTTTCAGAGACCCAGTACTTC.

The rearrangement uses TRBV5-6 and TRBJ2-5; 9 positions agree with TRBD2. The V gene's germline CDR1 is SGHDT and CDR2 YYEEEE. Trimming took 4 bases from V and 7 from J; bases not matched to a gene: 5. The CDR3 runs to 13 residues. Here the CDR3 DNA reads TGTGCCAGCAGCCGACTAGCGGAGGGGACCCAGTACTTC. As protein: CASSRLAEGTQYF.

V is TRBV20-1 and J is TRBJ1-6; no clear D. V was shortened by 1 base and J by 7 bases, with 14 bases between the two germline ends. CDR1 and CDR2 from the germline V gene are DFQATT and SNEGSKA (reference sequence). This CDR3 spans 15 amino acids. The CDR3: CSARVSGYRNSPLHF. The CDR3 nucleotides read TGCAGTGCTAGAGTGTCGGGATATAGGAATTCACCCCTCCACTTT.

The chain carries TRBV4-1 and TRBJ2-3; no clear D gene. CDR1 MGHRA and CDR2 YSYEKL come from the germline V gene. This CDR3 spans 14 amino acids. V was trimmed by 0 bases and J by 5 bases, leaving 9 bases between them. CDR3 in DNA: TGCGCCAGCAGCCAAGAGGGCGCCGAAGATACGCAGTATTTT. It is translated as CASSQEGAEDTQYF.

The chain uses TRBV29-1 and TRBJ1-2, with D unclear. Germline lookup yields CDR1 SQVTM and CDR2 ANQGSEA. V lost 7 bases to trimming and J lost 4 bases, with 22 bases between them. The CDR3 loop spans 15 amino acids. The CDR3 bases are TGCAGCGCGGTAGGTCCGGACGAGGAGAGCTATGGCTACACCTTC. Amino acids: CSAVGPDEESYGYTF.

The V gene is TRBV4-3, the J gene TRBJ1-2; possibly TRBD1 for D (5 bases). Germline-derived CDR1 and CDR2 are LGHNA and YSLEER. V was shortened by 5 bases and J by 4 bases, with 17 bases between the two germline ends. This CDR3 spans 15 amino acids. CDR3 residues: CASSERGGSGYGYTF. The CDR3 DNA follows: TGCGCCAGCAGCGAAAGGGGAGGATCCGGCTATGGCTACACCTTC.

Concerning this clonotype itself: Possible read error: a much larger clone is one base away. The gene calls are TRBV12-3 or TRBV12-4 and TRBJ1-2; D is undetermined. Trimming removed 5 bases at V and 6 bases at J, with 19 bases between. The CDR3 contains 15 residues. The CDR3 DNA reads as TGTGCCAGCAGTGACCCCGGCCGGATCGGAAATGGCTACACCTTC. Protein: CASSDPGRIGNGYTF.

The gene calls are TRBV7-9 and TRBJ2-4, with 7 bases aligning to TRBD2. This CDR3 spans 12 amino acids. The V and J ends lost 8 bases and 8 bases, in that order; junction bases with no gene match: 6. Per the germline V gene, CDR1 is SEHNR and CDR2 is FQNEAQ (reference sequence). The CDR3 region has the DNA TGTGCCAGCTTGGGACTAAGCGACATTCAGTACTTC. It specifies CASLGLSDIQYF.

There are a few counts of this clonotype. The gene calls are TRBV7-2 and TRBJ1-2, with D perhaps matching TRBD1 (6 bases). Germline CDR1 SGHTA, CDR2 FQGNSA. The CDR3 sequence is 14 residues long. The ends were cut back, 5 bases at V and 2 bases at J, with 12 bases in the middle. The CDR3 DNA sequence: TGTGCCAGCAGCGCCCTTACAGGGAACTATGGCTACACCTTC. Translating it yields CASSALTGNYGYTF.